This note documents a single T cell receptor beta chain sequence. No cognate antigen has been identified for it. Per-base quality was not reported, and no clone a single base away is much larger than it. This entry belongs to a study of high-grade serous ovarian cancer treatment subgroups (dated by TCRdb to about 2021). Study-level background: A mean of roughly 14,000 reads and 6,500 to 9,500 unique TCR beta rearrangements per sample was generated by sequencing. In total there were some 100 samples, since every patient provided one primary tumor sample and two metastatic tumor samples. A cohort of some 30 patients was included: roughly 10 with no residual disease after primary surgery (R0), roughly 10 who were excellent NACT responders, and roughly 10 who were poor NACT responders. Under a laparoscopic triage algorithm, patients with high-grade serous ovarian cancer were grouped by complete gross resection or by neoadjuvant chemotherapy response, and the study profiled the TCR beta repertoires of these patients.

The CDR3, cysteine through phenylalanine, is 15 amino acids long. Only the CDR3 portion is preserved as DNA: 45 bases, with reading frame beginning at the first base. Clipping removes 0 bases from V and 4 bases from J, with 5 as the unmatched junction base count. CDR1 and CDR2 were assigned from the germline V gene as SGDLS and YYNGEE. The 75 to 100 tumor samples underwent high-throughput TCR profiling using ImmunoSEQ. Turning to the authors' computational methods: To measure repertoire diversity, the metrics used were richness (unique productive sequences), clonality, evenness and relatedness, and the Bhattacharyya coefficient was used to assess similarity between samples. A sensitivity analysis that removed TCRs with fewer than two reads produced consistent conclusions. TCRdb stores this immuneACCESS table with in-frame sequences only. Part of the clones is absent; in the studies checked, under half of the shortfall reflects unresolved V genes, and no reason is known for the rest. The V and J calls and clone size are taken from that table; D and trimming were inferred from the DNA. This sample has 4,800 or so clones in its table, and approximately 70% of those were observed once. 9.3% of the sample is in the top ten clones.

Study-level results and caveats: TCR repertoire analyses focused on CDR3; CDR1 and CDR2 were not analyzed. Repertoire similarity between tumors of the same patient ranged about 0.095 to 0.8, whereas almost no similarity was seen between different patients. TCR clonal relatedness was found to be positively correlated with neoantigen level and, by trend, with copy number variation and mutation load derived from whole-genome sequencing. Spatial information was not captured by bulk tumor TCR sequencing, so insight into HGSC tumor complexity and diversity was limited.

The tumor samples were collected prior to definitive surgery or chemotherapy. Genomic DNA extraction was performed by the MD Anderson Biospecimen Extraction Resource, and TCR sequencing was carried out by the MD Anderson Cancer Genomics Laboratory. The receptor was isolated from a human donor with high-grade serous ovarian cancer. The receptor chain draws on TRBV9 and TRBJ1-2, with 8 bases in between that match TRBD1. The material sequenced was tumor tissue. The CDR3 sequence is CASSVGPGGAYGYTF. The sequence in DNA is TGTGCCAGCAGCGTAGGTCCAGGGGGCGCCTATGGCTACACCTTC.